What follows describes a single T cell receptor beta chain. CDR3 length equals 16 residues. CDR1 is MDHEN and CDR2 is SYDVKM in the germline V gene. Deletions cut 2 bases from V and 0 bases from J, with 13 bases between. These data originate in a study of cytomegalovirus exposure and HLA in healthy donors. Sequencing was performed with immunoSEQ multiplex PCR; in TCRdb, only in-frame clones are kept and a portion is missing. The sample records 150,000 to 200,000 clones, approximately 80% being singletons. The source material was PBMCs. The sequence was obtained from a man in his late teens or twenties in good health and CMV-seropositive. This chain connects TRBV28 to TRBJ1-2, with D possibly being TRBD1 (6 bases). The CDR3, as DNA: TGTGCCAGCAGTTTAGGGGGGGCAGGGACTAACTATGGCTACACCTTC. It translates to CASSLGGAGTNYGYTF.